This T cell receptor (beta chain) emerged from a study of shared clonotypes between healthy human individuals. Some clones are missing from TCRdb's copy, which holds only in-frame ones; the method was immunoSEQ multiplex PCR. Of some 1.1 million clones in the sample, 70% to 85% were seen once. This clone showed up just a few times. Germline CDR1 is SGHTA and CDR2 is FQGNSA. Trimming at V came to 1 base and at J to 13 bases, leaving 6 bases not matched to a gene. The CDR3 is made up of 12 amino acids. The rearrangement joins TRBV7-2 to TRBJ2-7; 8 positions agree with TRBD2. Sequenced: memory CD4+ T cells from PBMCs. Sample subset: CD45RA-negative fraction. This clonotype was sampled from a man in his late teens or twenties in good health. Some clones in this sample may be carry-over from other donors' samples. CDR3 loop: CASSLEGTSLYF. Here the CDR3 DNA reads TGTGCCAGCAGCTTAGAGGGGACTAGTTTATACTTC.